The 21 T cell receptor beta chains presented below share a single source sample, sequenced in a study of control samples from healthy donors and cancer patients (TCRdb year 2020). Library generation was performed with the immunoSEQ multiplex PCR assay. Entries here come from immuneACCESS through TCRdb and include only in-frame sequences with V and J called. Some clones fail to appear in such tables; in the studies checked, an unresolved V gene covers under half of the shortfall, and the cause of the remainder is unknown. This sample lists 400,000 to 450,000 clones; about nine tenths were detected once. Clones ranked in the top ten supply around 6.5% of the sample. Sequenced material: PBMCs. All receptors come from a man aged 40-49 years with head and neck cancer.

The V and J genes are TRBV15 and TRBJ2-4; no clear D gene. The CDR3 runs 15 residues. Between the trimmed V and J ends, which lost 1 base and 4 bases, there was a span of 11 bases. From germline, CDR1 is LNHNV and CDR2 YYDKDF (reference sequence). The CDR3 sequence: CATSRVKQTKNIQYF. CDR3 nucleotide sequence: TGTGCCACCAGCAGAGTTAAACAGACAAAAAACATTCAGTACTTC.

This sequence joins TRBV9 and TRBJ2-4; 9 bases are shared with TRBD1. The trim removed 4 bases at V and 7 bases at J, leaving 12 bases unmatched. Germline CDR1 SGDLS, CDR2 YYNGEE. The CDR3 spans 16 residues. The CDR3 DNA reads TGTGCCAGCAGCCCAGCCGGGACAGGGAGTTGGAACATTCAGTACTTC. Encoded protein: CASSPAGTGSWNIQYF.

This sequence joins TRBV11-3 and TRBJ2-2; 7 nucleotides agree with TRBD1. This CDR3 is 17 amino acids long. Trimming removed 4 bases from V and 2 bases from J; junction bases left unmatched: 10. The germline CDR1 and CDR2 sequences are SGHNT and YENEEA. The CDR3 region has the DNA TGTGCCAGCAGCTCCCCCAGGGGACAGTCAAACACCGGGGAGCTGTTTTTT. Translation gives CASSSPRGQSNTGELFF.

V usage is TRBV6-4 and J usage is TRBJ1-4; 8 bases are shared with TRBD1. Trimming cost V 6 bases and J 4 bases; bases outside gene matches: 4. CDR3 length equals 14 residues. The germline V gene has CDR1 MRHNA and CDR2 SNTAGT. This CDR3 is CASSPTGVNEKLFF. The DNA of the CDR3 is TGTGCCAGCAGCCCGACAGGGGTTAATGAAAAACTGTTTTTT.

The rearrangement joins TRBV7-2 to TRBJ1-3; D is ambiguous. In germline, CDR1 is SGHTA, CDR2 FQGNSA. This CDR3 is built from 13 residues. V lost 6 bases to trimming and J lost 0 bases, with 6 bases between them. The CDR3 is CASRESSGNTIYF. CDR3 sequence (DNA): TGTGCCAGCAGAGAGAGCTCTGGAAACACCATATATTTT.

This chain links TRBV14 with TRBJ2-2; D call uncertain. This CDR3 has 14 residues. V shed 1 base and J shed 1 base, with 4 bases lying between them. CDR1 is SGHDN and CDR2 is FVKESK in the germline V gene. The CDR3 sequence is CASSQVVNTGELFF. In nucleotides, the CDR3 is TGTGCCAGCAGCCAAGTGGTGAACACCGGGGAGCTGTTTTTT. The entire variable domain, with the rest obtained from reference TRBV14 and TRBJ2-2, is as follows: EAGVTQFPSHSVIEKGQTVTLRCDPISGHDNLYWYRRVMGKEIKFLLHFVKESKQDESGMPNNRFLAERTGGTYSTLKVQPAELEDSGVYFCASSQVVNTGELFFGEGSRLTVL.

V and J are TRBV5-1 and TRBJ2-2, with 9 bases that match TRBD1. V lost 9 bases to trimming and J lost 0 bases; unmatched junction nucleotides: 6. The CDR3 has 15 amino acids. CDR1 is SGHRS, CDR2 YFSETQ, per germline. As DNA, the CDR3 is TGCGCCACCTGGGACAGGGCTTCGAACACCGGGGAGCTGTTTTTT. This codes for CATWDRASNTGELFF.

This chain uses TRBV28 with TRBJ2-7; D is perhaps TRBD1 or TRBD2 (6 bases each). Germline V gene lookup returns CDR1 MDHEN and CDR2 SYDVKM. This CDR3 is built from 16 residues. V was shortened by 5 bases and J by 7 bases, with 24 bases between the two germline ends. The DNA of the CDR3 is TGTGCCAGCAGTCCTCCCACAGGGCTCCGCCGGGGGGAGCAGTACTTC. Amino acids: CASSPPTGLRRGEQYF.

The chain recombines TRBV5-1 with TRBJ1-6; 9 nucleotides align to TRBD1. V lost 5 bases to trimming and J lost 7 bases; unmatched junction nucleotides: 10. Per the germline V gene, CDR1 is SGHRS and CDR2 is YFSETQ. This CDR3 region has 16 residues. The CDR3 is CASRGPGQGQNSPLHF. The CDR3 nucleotides are TGCGCCAGCAGAGGCCCTGGACAGGGGCAAAATTCACCCCTCCACTTT.

The rearrangement links TRBV3-1 (or the pseudogene TRBV3-2) to TRBJ2-3; 9 positions agree with TRBD2. Germline CDR1 and CDR2: LGHDT and YNNKEL (reference sequence). Trimming at V came to 4 bases and at J to 2 bases, leaving 22 bases not matched to a gene. The CDR3 is 21 amino acids. CDR3 sequence (DNA): TGTGCCAGCAGCCTTGTTTATCCGGCGGGGGGGCACCTCGAATACACAGATACGCAGTATTTT. This encodes CASSLVYPAGGHLEYTDTQYF.

This clone came up once. This chain connects TRBV2 to TRBJ2-7; the D gene is possibly TRBD1 (6 bases). Trimming shortened V by 9 bases and J by 1 base, and 16 bases separated the two germline ends. CDR3 length: 14 residues. The germline V gene encodes CDR1 SNHLY and CDR2 FYNNEI. CDR3 sequence (DNA): TGTGCCAGTGCGCCCGGGCAGGGGTCCTACGAGCAGTACTTC. Amino acids: CASAPGQGSYEQYF.

This clone was recorded once. This chain connects TRBV30 to TRBJ2-7; D is undetermined. V lost 3 bases to trimming and J lost 2 bases, with 8 bases between them. The CDR3 spans 12 residues. The germline V gene has CDR1 GTSNPN and CDR2 SVGIG (reference sequence). CDR3 amino acids: CAWRTEPYEQYF. The CDR3 bases are TGTGCCTGGAGGACGGAGCCCTACGAGCAGTACTTC.

The CDR3 DNA is TGTGCTAGTGGTTTGGTACAGGGCAACAATGAGCAGTTCTTC. Protein sequence: CASGLVQGNNEQFF. The genes are TRBV12-5 and TRBJ2-1, with D tentatively TRBD1 (6 bases). The V end lost 0 bases, the J end lost 5 bases, and 8 bases lay between the germline ends. Looked up from germline, CDR1 is LGHNT and CDR2 is FRNRAP. This CDR3 is built from 14 residues.

The chain carries TRBV7-2 and TRBJ2-4; 11 bases match TRBD1. Trimming at V came to 6 bases and at J to 8 bases, leaving 6 bases not matched to a gene. The CDR3 is 14 residues long. Germline V gene lookup returns CDR1 SGHTA and CDR2 FQGNSA. This chain's CDR3 is CASSSSGQGDIQYF. CDR3 nucleotides: TGTGCCAGCAGTTCGTCGGGACAGGGGGACATTCAGTACTTC.

To note about this clone: Compared with germline, one end of the junction differs, possibly owing to a read error. The chain has TRBV6-6 and TRBJ1-3, with 7 bases fitting TRBD1. Germline V gives CDR1 MNHNY, CDR2 SVGAGI (reference sequence). The CDR3 consists of 14 residues. The CDR3 DNA reads TGCGCCCTAAAACACGACAGGGAAGGAAACACCATATATTTT. It encodes CALKHDREGNTIYF.

The CDR3 sequence: CASSTMNSNQPQHF. CDR3 sequence (DNA): TGTGCCAGCAGCACCATGAATAGCAATCAGCCCCAGCATTTT. This chain connects TRBV3-1 (or the pseudogene TRBV3-2) to TRBJ1-5; D is unresolved. The CDR3 is 14 amino acids. V gave up 5 bases and J gave up 0 bases, with 8 bases separating them. Germline assignment: CDR1 LGHDT and CDR2 YNNKEL (reference sequence).

Note on this clone: One end of the junction does not line up with germline, which may come from a read error. CDR3 residues: CASSHRPQEVHF. CDR3 DNA sequence: TGTGCCAGCAGTCACCGCCCCCAGGAAGTGCATTTT. V and J are TRBV12-3 or TRBV12-4 and TRBJ2-3; D gene ambiguous. This CDR3 contains 12 residues.

The V gene is TRBV9, the J gene TRBJ1-4, with 7 bases identical to TRBD1. V lost 4 bases and J lost 8; bases outside the gene matches: 11. The CDR3 length is 15 residues. Germline lookup yields CDR1 SGDLS and CDR2 YYNGEE. CDR3 in DNA: TGTGCCAGCAGCCGAGGACAGGACGTCGGCGAAAAACTGTTTTTT. This gives the protein CASSRGQDVGEKLFF.

The gene calls are TRBV5-1 and TRBJ2-1; 10 bases fit TRBD2. There are 15 residues in the CDR3. Germline lookup yields CDR1 SGHRS and CDR2 YFSETQ. V shed 4 bases, J shed 4 bases, and the junction held 5 bases outside the gene matches. The DNA for the CDR3 is TGCGCCAGCAGCGTCGCGACTAGCGGGTACAATGAGCAGTTCTTC. Amino acid sequence: CASSVATSGYNEQFF.

This chain links TRBV11-3 with TRBJ1-5; D call uncertain. The CDR3 length is 15 residues. V was trimmed by 5 bases and J by 5 bases, leaving 16 bases between them. The germline V gene has CDR1 SGHNT and CDR2 YENEEA. In nucleotides, the CDR3 is TGTGCCAGCAGCCCGACGGGGAAAAGGGATCAGCCCCAGCATTTT. Translated, it gives CASSPTGKRDQPQHF.

The J gene is TRBJ2-7, the V gene TRBV11-2; D perhaps matches TRBD2 (6 bases). CDR1 and CDR2 from the germline V gene are SGHAT and FQNNGV. This CDR3 spans 12 amino acids. V lost 5 bases, J lost 4 bases, and 9 bases lay in between. The CDR3 loop reads CASSEGLYEQYF. Written as DNA, the CDR3 is TGTGCCAGCAGCGAGGGACTTTACGAGCAGTACTTC.